The 6 T cell receptor beta chains presented below share a single source sample, sequenced in a study of cytomegalovirus exposure and HLA in healthy donors. Primers for the PCR totalled 60 Vbeta and 13 Jbeta. Sequencing was performed with immunoSEQ multiplex PCR; in TCRdb, only in-frame clones are kept and a portion is missing. The table lists about 140,000 clones, approximately 71% of them singletons. The specimen was PBMCs. The receptors were sampled from a woman in her forties or fifties in good health and CMV-seronegative.

J is TRBJ2-7 and V is TRBV28; 8 bases match TRBD2. Germline CDR1 reads MDHEN; CDR2 reads SYDVKM. Germline trimming cut 11 bases from V and 3 bases from J; bases unmatched to any gene: 6. The CDR3 totals 12 residues. CDR3 coding DNA: TGTGCCCTTAGCGGGGCGCACTACGAGCAGTACTTC. Translated, it gives CALSGAHYEQYF.

The chain uses TRBV2 and TRBJ2-7, with 8 bases lining up with TRBD1. Trimming at V came to 0 bases and at J to 3 bases, leaving 7 bases not matched to a gene. The germline V gene has CDR1 SNHLY and CDR2 FYNNEI. The CDR3 spans 16 residues. As DNA, the CDR3 is TGTGCCAGCAGTGAAGCTGGACAGGGAGAAAACTACGAGCAGTACTTC. It translates to CASSEAGQGENYEQYF.

This clone was picked up a small number of times. The V gene is TRBV2, the J gene TRBJ1-1, with D maybe TRBD1 (5 bases). There are 12 residues in the CDR3. With 3 bases removed from V and 4 bases from J, the gap between germline ends came to 6 bases. Germline V gene sequence: CDR1 SNHLY, CDR2 FYNNEI. The CDR3, as DNA: TGTGCCAGCAGTGACAGGGTCACTGAAGCTTTCTTT. As protein: CASSDRVTEAFF.

The table lists this clone with a few counts. The chain carries TRBV9 and TRBJ2-7; D perhaps matches TRBD2 (6 bases). Trimming cost V 0 bases and J 6 bases, with 10 bases left between them. The CDR3 consists of 13 residues. Germline V gene sequence: CDR1 SGDLS, CDR2 YYNGEE. CDR3 amino acids: CASSVVGGGEQYF. The CDR3 DNA reads as TGTGCCAGCAGCGTAGTCGGGGGTGGCGAGCAGTACTTC.

The chain recombines TRBV10-2 with TRBJ2-2; D perhaps matches TRBD2 (5 bases). This CDR3 has 14 amino acids. The germline CDR1 and CDR2 sequences are WSHSY and SAAADI. Trimming pared 5 bases from V and 4 bases from J, leaving 11 bases between. The CDR3 spells CASSNAGGTGELFF. CDR3 sequence (DNA): TGCGCCAGCAGTAACGCAGGAGGCACCGGGGAGCTGTTTTTT.

The DNA of the CDR3 is TGTGCCAGTAGTATGCAGGACACCAGCACAGATACGCAGTATTTT. It is translated as CASSMQDTSTDTQYF. The chain recombines TRBV19 with TRBJ2-3, with D tentatively TRBD1 (5 bases). The CDR3 consists of 15 residues. The V gene's germline CDR1 is LNHDA and CDR2 SQIVND (reference sequence). The ends were cut back, 3 bases at V and 0 bases at J, with 10 bases in the middle.